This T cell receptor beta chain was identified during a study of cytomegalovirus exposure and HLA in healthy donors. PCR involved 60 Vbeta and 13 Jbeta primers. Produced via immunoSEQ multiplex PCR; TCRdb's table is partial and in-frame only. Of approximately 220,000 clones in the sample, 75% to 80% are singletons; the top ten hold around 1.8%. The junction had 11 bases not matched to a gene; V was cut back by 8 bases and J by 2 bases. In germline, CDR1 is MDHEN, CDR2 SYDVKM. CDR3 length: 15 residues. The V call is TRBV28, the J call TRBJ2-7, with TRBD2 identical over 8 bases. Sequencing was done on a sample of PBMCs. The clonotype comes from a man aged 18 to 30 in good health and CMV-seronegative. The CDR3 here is CASGPPGLVAYEQYF. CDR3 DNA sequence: TGTGCCAGCGGACCGCCGGGACTAGTGGCCTACGAGCAGTACTTC.